The TCR beta chain under discussion was sequenced for a study of cytomegalovirus exposure and HLA in healthy donors. The CDR3 is made up of 13 amino acids. Germline CDR1 reads MNHEY; CDR2 reads SVGAGI. Trimming pared 7 bases from V and 3 bases from J, leaving 12 bases between. Profiled with immunoSEQ multiplex PCR; TCRdb holds only in-frame clones, not every one. Here the sample spans some 200,000 clones, 80% to 90% being singletons. This receptor was taken from a woman in her twenties or thirties in good health and CMV-seropositive. The chain carries TRBV6-5 and TRBJ1-2; no clear D gene. The sample was PBMCs. The CDR3 DNA sequence: TGTGCCAGCACCCAAGGAGACGACTATGGCTACACCTTC. This gives the protein CASTQGDDYGYTF.